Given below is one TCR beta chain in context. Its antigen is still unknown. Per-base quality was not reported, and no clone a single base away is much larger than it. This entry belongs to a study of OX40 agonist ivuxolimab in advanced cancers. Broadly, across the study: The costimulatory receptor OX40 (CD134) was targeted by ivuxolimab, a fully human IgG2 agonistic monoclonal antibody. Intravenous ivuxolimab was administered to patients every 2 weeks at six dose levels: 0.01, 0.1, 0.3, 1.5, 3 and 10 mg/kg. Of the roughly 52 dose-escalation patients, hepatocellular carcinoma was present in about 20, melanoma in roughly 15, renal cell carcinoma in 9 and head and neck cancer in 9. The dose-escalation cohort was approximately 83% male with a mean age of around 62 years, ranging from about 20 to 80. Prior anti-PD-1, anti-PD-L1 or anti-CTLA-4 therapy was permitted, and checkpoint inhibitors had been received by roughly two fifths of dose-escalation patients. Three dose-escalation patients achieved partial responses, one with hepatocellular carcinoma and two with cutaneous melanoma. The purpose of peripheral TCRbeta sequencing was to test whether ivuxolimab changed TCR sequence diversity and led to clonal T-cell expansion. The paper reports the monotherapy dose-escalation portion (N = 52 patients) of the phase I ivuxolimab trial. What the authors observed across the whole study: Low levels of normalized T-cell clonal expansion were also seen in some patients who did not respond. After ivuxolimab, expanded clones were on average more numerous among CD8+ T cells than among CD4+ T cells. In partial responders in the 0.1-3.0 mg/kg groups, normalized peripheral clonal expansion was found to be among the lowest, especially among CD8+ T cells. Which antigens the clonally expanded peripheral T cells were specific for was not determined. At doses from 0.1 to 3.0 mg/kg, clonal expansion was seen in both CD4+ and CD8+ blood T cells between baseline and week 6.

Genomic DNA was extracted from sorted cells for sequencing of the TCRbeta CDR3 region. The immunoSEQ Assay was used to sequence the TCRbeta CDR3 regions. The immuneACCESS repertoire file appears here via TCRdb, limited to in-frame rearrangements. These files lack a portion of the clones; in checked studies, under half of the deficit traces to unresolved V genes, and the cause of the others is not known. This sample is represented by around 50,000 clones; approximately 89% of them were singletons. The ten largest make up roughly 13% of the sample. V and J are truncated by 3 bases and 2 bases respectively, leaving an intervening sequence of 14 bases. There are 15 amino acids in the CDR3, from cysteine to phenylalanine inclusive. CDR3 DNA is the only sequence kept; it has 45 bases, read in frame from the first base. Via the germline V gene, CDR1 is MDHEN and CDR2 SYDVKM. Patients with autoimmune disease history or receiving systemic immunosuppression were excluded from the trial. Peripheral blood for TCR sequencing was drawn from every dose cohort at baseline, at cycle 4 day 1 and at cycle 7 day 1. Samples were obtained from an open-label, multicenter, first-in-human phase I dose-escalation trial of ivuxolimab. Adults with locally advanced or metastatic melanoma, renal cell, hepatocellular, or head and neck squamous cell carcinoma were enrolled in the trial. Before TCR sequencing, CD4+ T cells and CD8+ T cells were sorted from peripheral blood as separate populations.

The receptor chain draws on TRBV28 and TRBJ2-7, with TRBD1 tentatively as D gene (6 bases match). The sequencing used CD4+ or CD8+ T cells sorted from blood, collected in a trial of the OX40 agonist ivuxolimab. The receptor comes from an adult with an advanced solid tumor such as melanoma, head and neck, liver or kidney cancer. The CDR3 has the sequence CASSFFGGPTYEQYF. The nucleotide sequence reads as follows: TGTGCCAGCAGTTTTTTTGGGGGCCCAACCTACGAGCAGTACTTC.